Listed below are T cell receptor beta chains from one sample, sequenced in a study of blood T cells in healthy people across ages. MiXCR, run by TCRdb on the 5' RACE reads, gives a single entry per CDR3 protein. The data show more than 1.4 million distinct CDR3 sequences, roughly 40% seen once. The sample comprised blood. Every receptor here comes from a woman between 18 and 29 years old in good health. The CDR3 runs from the conserved cysteine through the conserved F or W. The D gene is left open where the match is weak. Rows give clone size only sometimes, using once, few, many, or a class for an expanded clone.

V gene	J gene	D gene	clone size	CDR3 protein	CDR3 DNA
TRBV10-3	TRBJ2-5	-	few	CATEGDEYGQETQYF	TGTGCCACGGAGGGGGATGAGTATGGCCAAGAGACCCAGTACTTC
TRBV25-1	TRBJ2-1	-	few	CASSESDASSYNEQFF	TGTGCCAGCAGTGAATCCGACGCGAGCTCCTACAATGAGCAGTTCTTC
TRBV20-1	TRBJ1-5	-	few	CSARDPALGRTGQPQHF	TGCAGTGCTAGAGACCCCGCCCTCGGGAGAACGGGGCAGCCCCAGCATTTT
TRBV5-6	TRBJ1-4	-	-	CASSLFGREDFEKLFF	TGTGCCAGCAGCTTGTTTGGGCGGGAGGATTTTGAAAAACTGTTTTTT
TRBV24-1	TRBJ1-1	TRBD1	-	CATSDSTTHRDRVGDRMRAFF	TGTGCCACCAGTGATTCTACAACTCACCGGGACAGGGTAGGGGATAGAATGCGGGCTTTCTTT
TRBV9	TRBJ2-1	TRBD2	-	CASSVGREWGGEQFF	TGTGCCAGCAGCGTAGGGCGGGAGTGGGGAGGTGAGCAGTTCTTC
TRBV12-3/TRBV12-4	TRBJ2-2	TRBD2	once	CASTPLAGASGFDGGELFF	TGTGCCAGCACCCCACTAGCGGGAGCCTCGGGCTTTGATGGCGGGGAGCTGTTTTTT
TRBV7-2	TRBJ2-1	-	few	CASSLSPGSNKYNEQFF	TGTGCCAGCAGCTTATCTCCTGGATCTAACAAATACAATGAGCAGTTCTTC
TRBV4-1	TRBJ2-3	-	few	CASSQDINKLGTDTQYF	TGCGCCAGCAGCCAAGATATAAACAAACTAGGCACAGATACGCAGTATTTT
TRBV12-3/TRBV12-4	TRBJ1-5	-	-	CASSFFSTSNQPQHF	TGTGCCAGCAGTTTTTTTTCCACTAGCAATCAGCCCCAGCATTTT
TRBV12-3/TRBV12-4	TRBJ2-7	TRBD1	-	CASSWDRVLDEQYF	TGTGCCAGCAGTTGGGACAGGGTACTCGACGAGCAGTACTTC
TRBV6-1	TRBJ1-4	-	-	CASRYTLNREKLFF	TGTGCCAGCAGGTACACCCTAAACCGGGAAAAACTGTTTTTT
TRBV20-1	TRBJ2-7	TRBD2	few	CSARDASGASYEQYF	TGCAGTGCTAGAGATGCTAGCGGGGCTTCCTACGAGCAGTACTTC
TRBV13	TRBJ1-4	-	-	CASSLRGTSTGKLFF	TGTGCCAGCAGCTTGCGCGGAACATCCACAGGGAAACTGTTTTTT
TRBV20-1	TRBJ2-3	-	few	CSASPSPGTDTQYF	TGCAGTGCTAGCCCCTCCCCCGGCACAGATACGCAGTATTTT
TRBV7-9	TRBJ2-3	-	many	CASSPGTGADTQYF	TGTGCCAGCAGCCCTGGGACTGGTGCAGATACGCAGTATTTT
TRBV7-9	TRBJ1-6	-	-	CASTGAPINSPLHF	TGTGCCAGCACCGGGGCGCCGATAAATTCACCCCTCCACTTT
TRBV12-3/TRBV12-4	TRBJ2-7	TRBD1	-	CASSLGFGTGSYEQYF	TGTGCCAGCAGTTTAGGTTTCGGGACAGGGTCTTACGAGCAGTACTTC
TRBV15	TRBJ2-1	-	-	CATSRDVGVTYNEQFF	TGTGCCACCAGCAGAGATGTGGGAGTAACCTACAATGAGCAGTTCTTC
TRBV5-6	TRBJ1-4	TRBD1	-	CASSLGTGGYEGSEKLFF	TGTGCCAGCAGCTTGGGGACAGGGGGCTATGAGGGGAGTGAAAAACTGTTTTTT